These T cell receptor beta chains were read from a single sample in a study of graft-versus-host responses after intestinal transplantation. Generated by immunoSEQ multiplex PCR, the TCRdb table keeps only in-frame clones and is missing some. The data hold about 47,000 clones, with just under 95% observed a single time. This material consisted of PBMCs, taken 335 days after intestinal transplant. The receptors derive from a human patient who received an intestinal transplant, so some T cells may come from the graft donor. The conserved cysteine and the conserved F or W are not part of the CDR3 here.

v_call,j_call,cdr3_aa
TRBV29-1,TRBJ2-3,SVVVEGGGPYPSTDTQY
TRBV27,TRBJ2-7,ASSYGPAYEQY
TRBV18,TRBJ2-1,ASSPFSTSGGGNEQF
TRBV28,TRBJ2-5,ASFKTGGETQY
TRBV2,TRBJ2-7,ASRRTSGSYEQY
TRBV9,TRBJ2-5,ASSVALGAGETQY
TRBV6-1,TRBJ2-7,ASSYYRGSREQY
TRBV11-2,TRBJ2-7,APEIPGPQIYEQY
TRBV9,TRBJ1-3,ASSVGGLSGNTIY
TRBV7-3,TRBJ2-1,ASSLDWSSYNEQF
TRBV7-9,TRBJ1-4,ASSLAGLEKLF
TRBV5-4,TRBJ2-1,ASSLAAAGLGDEQF
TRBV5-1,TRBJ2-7,ASSLSPRGTGLGEQY
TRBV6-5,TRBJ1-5,ASSYSRGSNQPQH
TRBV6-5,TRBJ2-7,ASSYGDYYEQY
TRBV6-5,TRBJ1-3,ASRPTGEGNTIY
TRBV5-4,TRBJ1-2,ASSLRGRPNGYT
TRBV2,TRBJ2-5,ASRDDYQETQY
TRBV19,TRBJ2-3,ASSIGGSWTDTQY
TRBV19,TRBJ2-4,ASSADSLAKNIQY
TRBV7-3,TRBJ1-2,ASSLNPGYGYT
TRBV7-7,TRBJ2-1,ASSENTRDGSNEQF
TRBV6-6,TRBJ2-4,ASSYSIAKNIQY
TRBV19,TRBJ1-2,ASSRTGTGKTYGYT
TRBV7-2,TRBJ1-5,ASSFDRFEPQH
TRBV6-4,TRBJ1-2,ASSDRPANYGYT
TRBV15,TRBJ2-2,ATSRGLATGELF
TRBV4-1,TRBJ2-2,ASSNRGLSDGSSGELF
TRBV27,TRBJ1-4,ASSSHNANEKLF
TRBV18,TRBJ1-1,ASSPGHTEAF
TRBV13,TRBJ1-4,ASSGRGGRKLF